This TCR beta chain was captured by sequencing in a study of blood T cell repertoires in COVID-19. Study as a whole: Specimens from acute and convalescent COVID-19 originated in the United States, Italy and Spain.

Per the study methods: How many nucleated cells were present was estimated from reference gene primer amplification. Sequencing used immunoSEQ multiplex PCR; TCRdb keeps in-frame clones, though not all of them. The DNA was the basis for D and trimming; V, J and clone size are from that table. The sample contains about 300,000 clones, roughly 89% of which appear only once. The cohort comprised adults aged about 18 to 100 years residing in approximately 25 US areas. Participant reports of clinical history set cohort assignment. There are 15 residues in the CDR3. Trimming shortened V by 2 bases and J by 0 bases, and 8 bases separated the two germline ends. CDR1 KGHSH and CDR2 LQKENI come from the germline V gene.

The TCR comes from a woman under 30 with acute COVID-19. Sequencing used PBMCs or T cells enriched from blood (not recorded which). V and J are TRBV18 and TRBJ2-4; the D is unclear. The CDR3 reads CASSPVRVAKNIQYF. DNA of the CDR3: TGTGCCAGCTCACCAGTCCGGGTAGCCAAAAACATTCAGTACTTC.